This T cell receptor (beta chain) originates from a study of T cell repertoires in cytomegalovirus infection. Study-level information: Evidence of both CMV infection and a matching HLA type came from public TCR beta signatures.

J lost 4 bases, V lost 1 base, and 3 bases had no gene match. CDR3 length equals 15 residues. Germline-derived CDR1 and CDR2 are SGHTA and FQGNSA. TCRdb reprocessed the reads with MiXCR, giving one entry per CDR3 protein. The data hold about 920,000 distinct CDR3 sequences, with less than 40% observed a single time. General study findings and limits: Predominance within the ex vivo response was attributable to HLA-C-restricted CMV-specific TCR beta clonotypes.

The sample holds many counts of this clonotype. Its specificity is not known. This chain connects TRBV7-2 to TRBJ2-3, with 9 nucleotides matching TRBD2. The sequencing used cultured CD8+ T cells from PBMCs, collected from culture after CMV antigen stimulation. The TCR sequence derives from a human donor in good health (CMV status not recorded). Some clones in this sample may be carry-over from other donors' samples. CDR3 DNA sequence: TGTGCCAGCAGCTTAGATAGCGGGGGAGCAGATACGCAGTATTTT. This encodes CASSLDSGGADTQYF.